This T cell receptor (beta chain) emerged from a study of T cells after yellow fever vaccination. TCRdb fed the 5' RACE reads into MiXCR, producing one record per CDR3 protein. The sample shows some 54,000 distinct CDR3 sequences, 6.5% to 8% of them seen only once. This CDR3 region has 17 residues. V was trimmed by 4 bases and J by 3 bases, leaving 18 bases between them. From germline, CDR1 is MNHEY and CDR2 SMNVEV (reference sequence). In its sample, this clonotype was seen a few times. The sequencing used CD8+ T cells not binding an NS4B(214-222) dextramer, sorted from PBMCs, collected more than 40 days after the first yellow fever vaccination. The source of this sequence is a man aged 18 to 30 who received the YFV17D yellow fever vaccine. The V and J genes are TRBV27 and TRBJ2-2; D may be TRBD2 (7 bases). The CDR3 DNA sequence: TGTGCCAGCAGTTCGCTTCAACAGGGAGGGGACACCGGGGAGCTGTTTTTT. Protein sequence: CASSSLQQGGDTGELFF.